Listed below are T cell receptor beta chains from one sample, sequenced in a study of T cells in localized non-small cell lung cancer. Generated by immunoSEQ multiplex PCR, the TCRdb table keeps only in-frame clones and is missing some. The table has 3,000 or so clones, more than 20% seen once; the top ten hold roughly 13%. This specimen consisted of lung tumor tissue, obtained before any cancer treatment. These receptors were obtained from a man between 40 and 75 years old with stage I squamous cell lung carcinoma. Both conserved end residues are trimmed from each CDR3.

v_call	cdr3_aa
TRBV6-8	ASSLGGYLNSPLH
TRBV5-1	ASSADGLNTEAF
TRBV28	ASRDGPNSPLH
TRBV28	ASRSGTGRSPLH
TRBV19	ASSLGTEEAF
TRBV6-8	ASSPRGRTYNEQF
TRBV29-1	SVARREYEQY
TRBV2	ASSAARGQNEQY
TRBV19	ASSIRAGVQQF
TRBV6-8	ASSKPQGNAEAF
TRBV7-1	ASSLYVNTEAF
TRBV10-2	ASSDALKGKSNQPQH
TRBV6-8	ASTPTGVNTEAF
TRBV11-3	ASSVNRGKETQY
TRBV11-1	ASSPWTGANSNQPQH
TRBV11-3	ASSSGDGDYGYT
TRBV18	ASSRQGKEETQY
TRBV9	ASNPFGQGSQETQY
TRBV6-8	ASSFGTENTEAF
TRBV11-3	ASSLRDRDPGELF
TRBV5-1	ASSRGTGPNTEAF
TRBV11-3	ASSSSGGAGELF
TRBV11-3	ASGSQGEGAKNTIY
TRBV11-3	ASSFSPARNQPQH
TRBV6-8	ASSGDTYEQY
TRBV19	ASSEPPGQGSDEQY
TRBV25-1	ASSAHASNQPQH
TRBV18	ASSTSGGKQETQY
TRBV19	ASSIIGTGGLH
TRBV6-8	ASSPSTSGTSSYNEQF
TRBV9	ASIQQAGNGYT
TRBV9	ASTGLGGFNEQF
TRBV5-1	ASSLVGAGANVLT
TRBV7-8	ASSAWWRTEAF
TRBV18	ASSPYLLSSYEQY
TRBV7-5	ASSPREGATGELF
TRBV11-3	ASSSGGAGMGSNQPQH
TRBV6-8	ASSEPAPRGRTQY
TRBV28	ASSLRGGSNQPQH
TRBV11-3	ASSNPGLEDTQY
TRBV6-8	AIGDTNNSPLH
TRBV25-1	ASSIGVANTGELF
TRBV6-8	ASSYDAGQGSNEQF
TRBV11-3	ASSFAGTVSYEQY
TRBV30	AWSVWGVDNEQF
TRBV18	ASSPGGSTEAF
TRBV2	ASSKKGAYEQY
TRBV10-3	AISESRNQPQH
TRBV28	ASSPSDRGFNQPQH
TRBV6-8	ASGQGNNYEQY
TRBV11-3	ASSLVGQGLIGSYNEQF
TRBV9	ASSPRPHYEQY
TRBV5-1	ASSLVASGYNEQF
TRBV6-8	ASLVWTETGELF
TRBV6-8	ASSYSGGGGYT
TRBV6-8	ASSYRSTQGRVDSGNTIY
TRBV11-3	ASSLSVNLEDTGELF
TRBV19	ASRAQGNSGANVLT
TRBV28	ASKRGTGGGSNQPQH
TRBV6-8	ASHQWGPGQETQY